This TCR beta chain was obtained from a study of T cell responses to AZD1222 COVID-19 vaccine. TCRdb's table, derived via immunoSEQ multiplex PCR, lists solely in-frame clones and lacks some. The sample shows 140,000 to 150,000 clones, 80% to 90% of them seen only once. In this sample, this clone turned up once. The antigen is unknown. Study-wide results and limits: Clonal diversity was possibly underestimated; the donors were predominantly white British and more often female. There were vaccine-associated CD4 TCRs across spike, dominant at 160-218 and 743-854.

The sequence was obtained from an adult in good health. Sequenced here: peripheral blood, sampled on day 0 of AZD1222 vaccination.

CDR3 residues: CASSQAFRATQNQPQHF. CDR3 nucleotides: TGCGCCAGCAGCCAAGCTTTCAGGGCCACCCAGAATCAGCCCCAGCATTTT. This rearrangement joins TRBV4-1 to TRBJ1-5; perhaps TRBD1 as D (5 bases). This CDR3 spans 17 amino acids. Trimming cost V 1 base and J 4 bases, with 17 bases left between them. Germline V lookup: CDR1 MGHRA, CDR2 YSYEKL.